This T cell receptor (beta chain) was sequenced in a study of patients and donors after allogeneic stem cell transplantation. Trimming pared 3 bases from V and 6 bases from J, leaving 3 bases between. Germline CDR1 reads KGHSH; CDR2 reads LQKENI. The CDR3 length is 11 residues. TCRdb re-called the RT-PCR reads through MiXCR, storing one row per CDR3 protein. The table shows about 230,000 distinct CDR3 sequences, with over 12% occurring only once. Sequencing was done on a sample of blood, either unsorted or a sorted T cell fraction (not recorded which). The chain links TRBV18 to TRBJ2-1; no firm D call. The source is a human donor who was either an allogeneic HSCT recipient or a stem cell or donor lymphocyte infusion donor (not recorded which). It is not recorded whose cells these are; they may come from a transplant donor. The CDR3 DNA is TGTGCCAGCTCACCCGGCAATGAGCAGTTCTTC. This sequence encodes CASSPGNEQFF.